This record concerns one T cell receptor (beta chain) sequence. What it recognizes is unknown. This CDR3 is built from 14 residues. The germline V gene encodes CDR1 MNHNS and CDR2 SASEGT. V lost 8 bases, J lost 6 bases, and 8 bases stayed unmatched. The assay, immunoSEQ v3.0, was run at survey level. Assay: immunoSEQ multiplex PCR; the TCRdb copy retains only in-frame clones and omits some. The data contain around 24,000 clones, around 76% of them singletons. The data were obtained in a study of long-term antiretroviral therapy in people with HIV. Findings and limits, study-wide: Following ART, diversity rose but still fell short of transplant donor controls. CDR3 length ranges were narrower in HIV repertoires than in controls. Clones that had undergone expansion before ART prevailed in the repertoire throughout all time points.

No donor had fewer than one pre-ART PBMC sample or fewer than two post-ART PBMC samples. Here the sequenced sample was unsorted PBMCs, taken 0.5 years after starting antiretroviral therapy. This TCR derives from a woman aged 40 to 55 with HIV. J is TRBJ1-4 and V is TRBV6-1, with TRBD1 matching over 8 bases. The CDR3 region has the DNA TGTGCCAGCGGCGGACAGGGCAAGGATGAAAAACTGTTTTTT. This codes for CASGGQGKDEKLFF.